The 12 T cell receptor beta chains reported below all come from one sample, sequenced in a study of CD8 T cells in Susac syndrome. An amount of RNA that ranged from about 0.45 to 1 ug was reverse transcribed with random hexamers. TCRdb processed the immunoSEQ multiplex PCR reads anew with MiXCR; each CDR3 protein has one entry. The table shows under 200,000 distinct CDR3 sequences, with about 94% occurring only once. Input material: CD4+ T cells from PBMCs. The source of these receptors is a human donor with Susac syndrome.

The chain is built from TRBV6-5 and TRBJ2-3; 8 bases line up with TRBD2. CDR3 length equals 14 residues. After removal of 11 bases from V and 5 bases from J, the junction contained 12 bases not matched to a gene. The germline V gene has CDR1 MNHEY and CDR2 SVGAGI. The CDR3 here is CAAGGDTIGDTQYF. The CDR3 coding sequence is TGTGCCGCCGGGGGGGATACCATAGGAGATACGCAGTATTTT.

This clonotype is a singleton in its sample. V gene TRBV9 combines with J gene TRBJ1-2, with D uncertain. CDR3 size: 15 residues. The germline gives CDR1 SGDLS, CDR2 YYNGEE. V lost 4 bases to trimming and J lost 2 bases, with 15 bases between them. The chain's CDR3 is CASSLTGLLNYGYTF. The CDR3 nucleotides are TGTGCCAGCAGCCTCACGGGTCTTTTAAACTATGGCTACACCTTC.

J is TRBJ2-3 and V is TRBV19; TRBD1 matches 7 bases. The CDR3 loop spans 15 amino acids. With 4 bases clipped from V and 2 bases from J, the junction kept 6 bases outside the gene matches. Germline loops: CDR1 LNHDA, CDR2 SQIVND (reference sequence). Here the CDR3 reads CASSKRQGATDTQYF. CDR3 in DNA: TGTGCCAGTAGTAAACGACAGGGAGCCACAGATACGCAGTATTTT.

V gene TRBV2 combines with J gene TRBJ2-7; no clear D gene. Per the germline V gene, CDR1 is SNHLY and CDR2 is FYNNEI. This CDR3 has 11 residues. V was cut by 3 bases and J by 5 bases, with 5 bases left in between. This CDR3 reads CASSEVDEQYF. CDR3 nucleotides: TGTGCCAGCAGTGAGGTAGACGAGCAGTACTTC.

The CDR3 bases are TGTGCCAGCAGTGTACTGGCAGGCATTCAGTACTTC. It codes for CASSVLAGIQYF. The V call is TRBV2, the J call TRBJ2-4; no reliable D call. There are 12 residues in the CDR3. The V end lost 4 bases, the J end lost 9 bases, and 10 bases lay between the germline ends. Germline CDR1 is SNHLY and CDR2 is FYNNEI.

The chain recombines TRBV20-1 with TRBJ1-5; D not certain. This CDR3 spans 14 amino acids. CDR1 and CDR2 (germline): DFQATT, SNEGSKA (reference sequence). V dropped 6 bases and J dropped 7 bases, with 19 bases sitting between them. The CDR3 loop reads CSASKGQVVQPQHF. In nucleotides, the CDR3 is TGCAGTGCCAGCAAGGGTCAGGTTGTGCAGCCCCAGCATTTT.

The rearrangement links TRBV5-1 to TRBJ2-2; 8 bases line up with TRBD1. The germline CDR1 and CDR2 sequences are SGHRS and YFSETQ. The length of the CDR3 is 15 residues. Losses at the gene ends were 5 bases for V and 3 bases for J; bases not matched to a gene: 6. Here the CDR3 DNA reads TGCGCCAGCAGAACCGGGACAGGTGACACCGGGGAGCTGTTTTTT. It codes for CASRTGTGDTGELFF.

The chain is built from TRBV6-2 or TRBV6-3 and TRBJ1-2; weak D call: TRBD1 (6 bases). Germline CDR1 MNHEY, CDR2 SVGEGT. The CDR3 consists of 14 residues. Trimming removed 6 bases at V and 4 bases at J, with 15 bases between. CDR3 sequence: CASSPRQVGYGYTF. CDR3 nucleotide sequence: TGTGCCAGCAGCCCCCGACAGGTCGGCTATGGCTACACCTTC.

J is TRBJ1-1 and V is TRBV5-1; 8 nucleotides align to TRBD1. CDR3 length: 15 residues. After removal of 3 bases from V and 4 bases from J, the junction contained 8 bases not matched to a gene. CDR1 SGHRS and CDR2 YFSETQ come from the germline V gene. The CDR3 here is CASSSPTGEGTEAFF. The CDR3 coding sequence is TGCGCCAGCAGCTCCCCGACAGGGGAGGGCACTGAAGCTTTCTTT.

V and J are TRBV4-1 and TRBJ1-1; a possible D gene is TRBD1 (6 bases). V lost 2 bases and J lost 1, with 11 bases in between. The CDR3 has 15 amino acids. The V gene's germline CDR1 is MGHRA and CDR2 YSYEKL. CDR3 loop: CASSQPGTPNTEAFF. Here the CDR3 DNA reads TGCGCCAGCAGCCAACCCGGGACACCGAACACTGAAGCTTTCTTT.

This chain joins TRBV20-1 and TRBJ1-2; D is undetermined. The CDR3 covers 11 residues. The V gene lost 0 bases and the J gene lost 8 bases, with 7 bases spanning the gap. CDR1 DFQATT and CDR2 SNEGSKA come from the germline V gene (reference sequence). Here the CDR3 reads CSARDRRGYTF. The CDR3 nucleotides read TGCAGTGCTAGAGACCGGAGGGGCTACACCTTC.

CDR3 nucleotide sequence: TGTGCCTGGAGTGCAGGGGTGGACTATGGCTACACCTTC. Protein sequence: CAWSAGVDYGYTF. This chain joins TRBV30 and TRBJ1-2, with a weak D call TRBD1 (6 bases). This CDR3 is 13 amino acids long. V lost 1 base to trimming and J lost 3 bases, with 9 bases between them. Germline V gene lookup returns CDR1 GTSNPN and CDR2 SVGIG (reference sequence).